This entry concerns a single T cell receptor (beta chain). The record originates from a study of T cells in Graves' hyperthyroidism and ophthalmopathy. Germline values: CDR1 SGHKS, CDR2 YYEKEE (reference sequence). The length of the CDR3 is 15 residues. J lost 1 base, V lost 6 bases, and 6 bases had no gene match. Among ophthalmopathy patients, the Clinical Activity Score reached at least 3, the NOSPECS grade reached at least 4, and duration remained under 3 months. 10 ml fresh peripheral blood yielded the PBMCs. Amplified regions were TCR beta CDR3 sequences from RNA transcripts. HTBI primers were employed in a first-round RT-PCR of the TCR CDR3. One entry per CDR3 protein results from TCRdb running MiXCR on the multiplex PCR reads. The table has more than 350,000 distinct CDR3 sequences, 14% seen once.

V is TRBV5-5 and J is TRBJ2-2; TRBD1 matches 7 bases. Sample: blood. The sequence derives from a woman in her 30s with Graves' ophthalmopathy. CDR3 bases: TGTGCCAGCACCAGACAGGGCCAGAACACCGGGGAGCTGTTTTTT. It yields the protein CASTRQGQNTGELFF.